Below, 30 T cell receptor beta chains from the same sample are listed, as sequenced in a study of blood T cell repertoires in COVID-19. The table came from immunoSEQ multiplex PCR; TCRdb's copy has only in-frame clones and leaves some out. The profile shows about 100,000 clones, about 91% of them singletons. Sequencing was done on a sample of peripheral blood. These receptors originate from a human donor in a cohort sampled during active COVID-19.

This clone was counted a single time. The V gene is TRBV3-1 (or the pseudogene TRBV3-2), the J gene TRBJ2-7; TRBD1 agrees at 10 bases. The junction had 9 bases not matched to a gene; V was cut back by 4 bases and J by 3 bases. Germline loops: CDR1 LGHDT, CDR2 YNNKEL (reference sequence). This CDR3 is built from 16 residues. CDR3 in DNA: TGTGCCAGCAGCCGCCACGACAGGGGGCTTCGCTACGAGCAGTACTTC. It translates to CASSRHDRGLRYEQYF.

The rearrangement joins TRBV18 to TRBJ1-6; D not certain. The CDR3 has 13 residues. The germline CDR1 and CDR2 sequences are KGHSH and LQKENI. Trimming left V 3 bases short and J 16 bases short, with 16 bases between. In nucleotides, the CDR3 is TGTGCCAGCTCACCCCGACAAACTGAAAAACTCCACTTT. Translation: CASSPRQTEKLHF. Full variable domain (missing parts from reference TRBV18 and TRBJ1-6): NAGVMQNPRHLVRRRGQEARLRCSPMKGHSHVYWYRQLPEEGLKFMVYLQKENIIDESGMPKERFSAEFPKEGPSILRIQQVVRGDSAAYFCASSPRQTEKLHFGNGTRLTVT.

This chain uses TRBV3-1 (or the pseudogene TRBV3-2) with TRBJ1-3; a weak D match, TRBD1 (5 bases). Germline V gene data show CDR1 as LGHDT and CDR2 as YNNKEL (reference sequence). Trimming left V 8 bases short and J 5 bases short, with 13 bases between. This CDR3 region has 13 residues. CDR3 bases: TGTGCCAGCCCCCCGGGGGTCAGAAACACCATATATTTT. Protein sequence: CASPPGVRNTIYF.

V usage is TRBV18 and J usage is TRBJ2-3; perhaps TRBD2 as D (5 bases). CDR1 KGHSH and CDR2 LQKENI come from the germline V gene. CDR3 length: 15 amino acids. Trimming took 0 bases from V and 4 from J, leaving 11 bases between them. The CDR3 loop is CASSPPGTGADTQYF. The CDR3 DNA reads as TGTGCCAGCTCACCACCGGGTACCGGGGCAGATACGCAGTATTTT.

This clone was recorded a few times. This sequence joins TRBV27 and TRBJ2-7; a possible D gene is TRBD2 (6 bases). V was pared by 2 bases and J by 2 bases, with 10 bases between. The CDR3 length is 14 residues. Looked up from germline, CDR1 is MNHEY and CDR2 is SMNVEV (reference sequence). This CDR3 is CASSLKEGPYEQYF. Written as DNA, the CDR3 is TGTGCCAGCAGTTTAAAGGAGGGCCCCTACGAGCAGTACTTC.

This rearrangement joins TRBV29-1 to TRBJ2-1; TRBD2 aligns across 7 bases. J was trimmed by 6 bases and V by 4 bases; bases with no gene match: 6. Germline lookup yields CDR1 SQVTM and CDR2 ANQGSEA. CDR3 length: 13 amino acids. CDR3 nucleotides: TGCAGCGTTGCCAGCGGGGAATCCAATGAGCAGTTCTTC. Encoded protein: CSVASGESNEQFF.

CDR3 sequence: CASSWAPSGVEQFF. CDR3 nucleotide sequence: TGTGCCAGCAGCTGGGCACCTAGCGGGGTTGAGCAGTTCTTC. J is TRBJ2-1 and V is TRBV9; 9 positions match TRBD2. The germline V gene encodes CDR1 SGDLS and CDR2 YYNGEE. The CDR3 length is 14 residues. V was clipped by 4 bases and J by 9 bases; unmatched bases: 8.

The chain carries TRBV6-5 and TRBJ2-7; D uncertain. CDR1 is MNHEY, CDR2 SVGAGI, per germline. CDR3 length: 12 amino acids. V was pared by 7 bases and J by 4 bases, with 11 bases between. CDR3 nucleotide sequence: TGTGCCAGCACAGGTCAAACTTACGAGCAGTACTTC. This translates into CASTGQTYEQYF.

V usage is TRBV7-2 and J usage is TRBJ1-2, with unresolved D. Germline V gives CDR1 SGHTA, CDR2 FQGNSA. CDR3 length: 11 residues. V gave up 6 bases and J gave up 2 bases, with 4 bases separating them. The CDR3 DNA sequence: TGTGCCAGCAGAATAAACTATGGCTACACCTTC. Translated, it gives CASRINYGYTF.

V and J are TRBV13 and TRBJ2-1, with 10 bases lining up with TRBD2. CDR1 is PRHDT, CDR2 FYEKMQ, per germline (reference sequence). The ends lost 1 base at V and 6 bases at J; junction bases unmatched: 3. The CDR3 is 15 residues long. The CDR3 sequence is CASSLVTSGSNEQFF. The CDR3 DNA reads TGTGCCAGCAGCTTAGTGACTAGCGGGTCCAATGAGCAGTTCTTC.

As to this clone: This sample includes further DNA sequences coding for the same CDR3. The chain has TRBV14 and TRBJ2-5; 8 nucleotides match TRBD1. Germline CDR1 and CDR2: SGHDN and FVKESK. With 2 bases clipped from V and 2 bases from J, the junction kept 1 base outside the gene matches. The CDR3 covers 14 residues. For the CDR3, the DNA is TGTGCCAGCAGCCAAAACAGGGGGCAAGAGACCCAGTACTTC. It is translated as CASSQNRGQETQYF.

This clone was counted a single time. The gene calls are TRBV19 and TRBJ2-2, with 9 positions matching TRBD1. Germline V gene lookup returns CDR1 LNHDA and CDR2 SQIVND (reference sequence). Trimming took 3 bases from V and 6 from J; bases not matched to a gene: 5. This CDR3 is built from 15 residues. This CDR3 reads CASSISDRGAGELFF. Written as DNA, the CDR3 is TGTGCCAGTAGTATCTCAGACAGGGGGGCCGGGGAGCTGTTTTTT.

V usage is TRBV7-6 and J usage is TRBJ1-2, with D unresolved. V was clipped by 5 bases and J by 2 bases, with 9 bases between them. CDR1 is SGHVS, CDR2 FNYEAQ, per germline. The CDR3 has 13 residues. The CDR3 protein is CASSLQENYGYTF. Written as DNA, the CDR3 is TGTGCCAGCAGCCTTCAGGAAAACTATGGCTACACCTTC.

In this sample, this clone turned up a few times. The CDR3 DNA reads TGTGCCAGCAGCAGTACAGGGCTCACTGAAGCTTTCTTT. Translation gives CASSSTGLTEAFF. The genes are TRBV7-3 and TRBJ1-1; the D gene is possibly TRBD1 (6 bases). The germline gives CDR1 SGHTA, CDR2 FQGTGA. V lost 5 bases and J lost 4, with 11 bases in between. The CDR3 has 13 residues. The whole variable domain, remainder taken from reference TRBV7-3 and TRBJ1-1, is GAGVSQTPSNKVTEKGKYVELRCDPISGHTALYWYRQSLGQGPEFLIYFQGTGAADDSGLPNDRFFAVRPEGSVSTLKIQRTERGDSAVYLCASSSTGLTEAFFGQGTRLTVV.

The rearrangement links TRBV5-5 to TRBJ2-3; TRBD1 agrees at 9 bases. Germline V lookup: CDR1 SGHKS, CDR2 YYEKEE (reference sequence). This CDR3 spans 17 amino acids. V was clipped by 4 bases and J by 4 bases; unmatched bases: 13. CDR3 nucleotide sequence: TGTGCCAGCAGCCCGGCTGTCGGGACAGGGTACGCAGATACGCAGTATTTT. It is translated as CASSPAVGTGYADTQYF.

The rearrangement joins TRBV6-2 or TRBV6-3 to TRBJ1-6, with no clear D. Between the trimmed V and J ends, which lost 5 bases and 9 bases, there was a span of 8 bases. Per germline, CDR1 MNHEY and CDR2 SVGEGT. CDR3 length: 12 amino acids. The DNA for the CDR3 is TGTGCCAGCAGTGAGGGTCTTTCACCCCTCCACTTT. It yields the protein CASSEGLSPLHF.

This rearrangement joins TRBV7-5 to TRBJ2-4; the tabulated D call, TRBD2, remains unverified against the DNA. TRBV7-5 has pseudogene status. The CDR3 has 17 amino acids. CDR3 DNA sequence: TGTGTCAGAAGCTCCCGGGGTAGCGGGCTAGCCAAAAACATTCAGTACTTC. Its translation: CVRSSRGSGLAKNIQYF.

CDR3 protein: CASSLGQGRYGYTF. For the CDR3, the DNA is TGTGCCAGCAGCTTAGGTCAGGGGCGGTATGGCTACACCTTC. This chain joins TRBV13 and TRBJ1-2, with D tentatively TRBD1 (6 bases). Germline V CDR1 and CDR2: PRHDT, FYEKMQ (reference sequence). The length of the CDR3 is 14 residues. Trimming cost V 0 bases and J 5 bases, with 10 bases left between them. Full variable domain (remainder filled in from reference TRBV13 and TRBJ1-2): AAGVIQSPRHLIKEKRETATLKCYPIPRHDTVYWYQQGPGQDPQFLISFYEKMQSDKGSIPDRFSAQQFSDYHSELNMSSLELGDSALYFCASSLGQGRYGYTFGSGTRLTVV.

The chain's CDR3 is CASSLGFAGIETQYF. The DNA of the CDR3 is TGTGCCAGCAGCTTGGGATTCGCGGGGATTGAGACCCAGTACTTC. The chain combines TRBV5-4 with TRBJ2-5, with D possibly matching TRBD2 (6 bases). This CDR3 contains 15 residues. Germline CDR1 reads SGHNT; CDR2 reads YYREEE (reference sequence). V lost 0 bases and J lost 5, with 14 bases in between.

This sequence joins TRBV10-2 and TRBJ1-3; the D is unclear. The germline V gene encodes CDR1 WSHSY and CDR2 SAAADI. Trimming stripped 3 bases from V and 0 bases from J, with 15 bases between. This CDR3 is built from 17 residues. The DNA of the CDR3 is TGCGCCAGCAGTGACCCCTTAGCTGAGAGCTCTGGAAACACCATATATTTT. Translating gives CASSDPLAESSGNTIYF.

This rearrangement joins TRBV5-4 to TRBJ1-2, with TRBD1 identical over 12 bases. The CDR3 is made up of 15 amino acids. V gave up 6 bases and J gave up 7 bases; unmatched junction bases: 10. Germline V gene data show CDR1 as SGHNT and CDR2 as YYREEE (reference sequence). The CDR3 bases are TGTGCCAGCACAAAATCGGGACAGGGGGCAGTTGGCTACACCTTC. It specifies CASTKSGQGAVGYTF.

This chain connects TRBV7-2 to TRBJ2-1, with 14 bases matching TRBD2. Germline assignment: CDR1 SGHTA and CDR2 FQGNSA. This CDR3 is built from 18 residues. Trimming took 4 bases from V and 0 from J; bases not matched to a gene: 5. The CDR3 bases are TGTGCCAGCAGCTCGGGACTAGCGGGGGACTTCTCCTACAATGAGCAGTTCTTC. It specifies CASSSGLAGDFSYNEQFF.

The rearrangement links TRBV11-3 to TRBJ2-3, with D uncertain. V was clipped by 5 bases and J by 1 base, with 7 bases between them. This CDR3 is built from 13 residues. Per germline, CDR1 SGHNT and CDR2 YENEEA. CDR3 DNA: TGTGCCAGCAGCATCCCGGGCACAGATACGCAGTATTTT. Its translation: CASSIPGTDTQYF.

In DNA form, the CDR3 reads TGTGCCAGCAGCCAAGCCTCACAATACGAGCAGTACTTC. This translates into CASSQASQYEQYF. The gene calls are TRBV4-2 and TRBJ2-7; D uncertain. CDR3 length: 13 residues. CDR1 is LGHNA, CDR2 YNFKEQ, per germline. The germline V and J ends were trimmed by 1 base and 4 bases, with 8 bases remaining between them.

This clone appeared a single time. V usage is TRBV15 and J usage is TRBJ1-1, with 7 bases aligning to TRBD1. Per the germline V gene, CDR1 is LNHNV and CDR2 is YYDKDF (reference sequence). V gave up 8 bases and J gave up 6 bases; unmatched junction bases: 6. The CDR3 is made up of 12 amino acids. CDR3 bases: TGTGCCACCCGACAGGGCGAGGCTGAAGCTTTCTTT. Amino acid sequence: CATRQGEAEAFF.

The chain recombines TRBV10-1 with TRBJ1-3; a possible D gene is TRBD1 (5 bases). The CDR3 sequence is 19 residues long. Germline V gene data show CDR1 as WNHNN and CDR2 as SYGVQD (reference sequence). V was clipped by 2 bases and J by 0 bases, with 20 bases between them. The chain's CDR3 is CASSEVAAGHTYSGNTIYF. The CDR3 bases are TGCGCCAGCAGTGAGGTGGCGGCAGGGCATACCTACTCTGGAAACACCATATATTTT.

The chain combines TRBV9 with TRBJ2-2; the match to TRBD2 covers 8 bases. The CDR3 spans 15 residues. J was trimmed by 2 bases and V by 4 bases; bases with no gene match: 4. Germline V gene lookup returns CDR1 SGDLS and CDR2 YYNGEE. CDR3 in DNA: TGTGCCAGCAGCCAGCGGGGGACTAACACCGGGGAGCTGTTTTTT. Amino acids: CASSQRGTNTGELFF.

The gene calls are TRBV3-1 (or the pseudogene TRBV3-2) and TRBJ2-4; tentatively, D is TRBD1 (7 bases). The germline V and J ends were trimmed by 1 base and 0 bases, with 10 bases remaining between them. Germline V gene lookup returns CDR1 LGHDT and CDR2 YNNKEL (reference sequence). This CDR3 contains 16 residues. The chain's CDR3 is CASSQAGGLAKNIQYF. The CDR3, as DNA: TGTGCCAGCAGCCAAGCAGGGGGACTAGCCAAAAACATTCAGTACTTC.

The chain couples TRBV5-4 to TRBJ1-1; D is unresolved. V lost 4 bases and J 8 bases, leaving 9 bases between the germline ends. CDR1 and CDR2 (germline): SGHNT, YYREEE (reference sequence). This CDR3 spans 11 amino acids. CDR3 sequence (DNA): TGTGCCAGCAGCCTAGGAGTCGAAGCTTTCTTT. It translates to CASSLGVEAFF.

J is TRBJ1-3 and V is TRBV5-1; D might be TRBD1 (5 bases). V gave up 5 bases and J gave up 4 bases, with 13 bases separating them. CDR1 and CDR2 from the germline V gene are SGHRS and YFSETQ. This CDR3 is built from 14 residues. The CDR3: CASSPQGPGNTIYF. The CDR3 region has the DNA TGCGCCAGCAGTCCGCAGGGCCCCGGAAACACCATATATTTT.